The clone carrying this TCR beta chain was found once. Its antigen is unknown. An end of the junction does not agree with germline; a read error may underlie this. Clones were sequenced by immunoSEQ multiplex PCR, and TCRdb holds only the in-frame ones, with some missing. This table holds 30,000 to 45,000 clones, 92% found once. This entry belongs to a study of OX40 agonist ivuxolimab in advanced cancers. Study-wide context: Patients were infused with ivuxolimab every 2 weeks at 0.01 to 10 mg/kg.

Overall study findings and caveats: The expanded peripheral T cells' antigen specificity was not determined. CD8+ T cells were the subset that, on average, had more expanded clones than CD4+.

Germline V gene data show CDR1 as SSHAT and CDR2 as FNYEAQ (reference sequence). The length of the CDR3 is 16 residues. The chain employs TRBV7-7 and TRBJ2-5, with 8 bases identical to TRBD2. Material: CD4+ or CD8+ T cells sorted from blood, obtained in a trial of the OX40 agonist ivuxolimab. The TCR comes from an adult with an advanced solid tumor such as melanoma, head and neck, liver or kidney cancer. CDR3 sequence: CASSQGSGAGVQTQYF. CDR3 in DNA: TGTGCTAGCAGCCAGGGGAGCGGAGCGGGAGTACAGACCCAGTACTTC.